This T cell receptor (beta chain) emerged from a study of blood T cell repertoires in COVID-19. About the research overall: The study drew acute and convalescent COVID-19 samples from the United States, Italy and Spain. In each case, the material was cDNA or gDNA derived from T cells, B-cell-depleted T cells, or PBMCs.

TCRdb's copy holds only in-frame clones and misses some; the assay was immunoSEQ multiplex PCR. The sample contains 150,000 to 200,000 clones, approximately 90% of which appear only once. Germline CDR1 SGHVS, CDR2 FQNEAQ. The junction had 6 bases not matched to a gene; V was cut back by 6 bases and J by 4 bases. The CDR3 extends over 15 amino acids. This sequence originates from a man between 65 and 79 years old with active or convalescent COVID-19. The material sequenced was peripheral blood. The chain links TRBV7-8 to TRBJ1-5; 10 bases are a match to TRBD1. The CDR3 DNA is TGTGCCAGCAGTCTAGACAGGGGGCGAAATCAGCCCCAGCATTTT. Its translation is CASSLDRGRNQPQHF.